The 14 T cell receptor beta chains below all came from one sample that was sequenced in a study of regulatory T cells in long-lasting Graves disease (dated by TCRdb to the early 2020s). The method behind the library was multiplex PCR. The run used an Illumina HiSeq 4000. To build TCR beta libraries, CDR3 regions were amplified by Arm-PCR using iRepertoire HTBI primers. TCRdb reran the public reads through fastp at Q25 and MiXCR, keeping productive beta chains. Every distinct CDR3 protein forms one entry, paired with its most common genes and DNA. The sample includes 450,000 or so distinct CDR3 sequences, with less than 25% observed a single time. 7% to 10% of the sample lies in the top ten. Interpreted using the paper, the time point label stands for: persistent/refractory GD, antithyroid drugs over 5 years with positive TRAb. RNA was extracted from PBMCs in TRIzol for both TCR sequencing and RNA sequencing.

The sample consisted of peripheral blood mononuclear cells (PBMCs), taken when the disease was refractory, from a patient treated with antithyroid drugs. The receptors shown here come from a female donor with Graves disease.

This clonotype has at least ten counts. The rearrangement joins TRBV11-2 to TRBJ2-4; 9 positions agree with TRBD1. Unmatched junction bases numbered 8, after V lost 4 bases and J lost 10 bases. CDR3 length: 14 residues. Germline CDR1 SGHAT, CDR2 FQNNGV. This CDR3 reads CASSSPGQGMIQYF. The CDR3 DNA reads TGTGCCAGCAGCTCCCCGGGACAGGGAATGATTCAGTACTTC.

With respect to this clonotype: One base away lies a much larger clone, so this may be a sequencing read error. The chain joins TRBV5-1 to TRBJ1-6; D is unresolved. Per the germline V gene, CDR1 is SGHRS and CDR2 is YFSETQ. This CDR3 has 13 residues. CDR3 sequence: CASSEVRNSLLHF. CDR3 bases: TGCGCCAGCAGCGAGGTCCGAAATTCACTCCTCCACTTT.

This clonotype was seen a few times. This chain connects TRBV13 to TRBJ1-2, with TRBD1 identical over 7 bases. The V segment lost 1 base and the J segment 3 bases; nucleotides outside the gene matches: 5. Germline CDR1 and CDR2: PRHDT and FYEKMQ (reference sequence). The CDR3 runs to 15 residues. The CDR3 nucleotides read TGTGCCAGCAGCTTAGAAGACAGGGACGACTATGGCTACACCTTC. Its protein product is CASSLEDRDDYGYTF.

This chain uses TRBV10-2 with TRBJ1-5; 10 nucleotides line up with TRBD1. This CDR3 spans 15 amino acids. V shed 2 bases, J shed 10 bases, and the junction held 8 bases outside the gene matches. Per germline, CDR1 WSHSY and CDR2 SAAADI. CDR3 loop: CASSEMTGGGGPQHF. The CDR3 nucleotides are TGCGCCAGCAGTGAGATGACAGGGGGCGGGGGACCCCAGCATTTT.

This clonotype has ten or more counts. V usage is TRBV18 and J usage is TRBJ1-1; a possible D gene is TRBD1 (5 bases). The CDR3 has 14 residues. The V gene's germline CDR1 is KGHSH and CDR2 LQKENI. The V gene lost 5 bases and the J gene lost 4 bases, with 14 bases spanning the gap. The CDR3 nucleotides are TGTGCCAGCTCAATATCCGGGACGGTCACTGAAGCTTTCTTT. This translates into CASSISGTVTEAFF. Filled out from reference TRBV18 and TRBJ1-1, the complete variable domain reads NAGVMQNPRHLVRRRGQEARLRCSPMKGHSHVYWYRQLPEEGLKFMVYLQKENIIDESGMPKERFSAEFPKEGPSILRIQQVVRGDSAAYFCASSISGTVTEAFFGQGTRLTVV.

This clonotype came up many times. The chain joins TRBV29-1 to TRBJ2-7; perhaps TRBD1 as D (6 bases). The V end was cut by 5 bases, the J end by 2 bases, with 16 bases between. This CDR3 has 14 residues. Per the germline V gene, CDR1 is SQVTM and CDR2 is ANQGSEA. CDR3 sequence: CSVSRRGITYEQYF. Written as DNA, the CDR3 is TGCAGCGTTTCACGCAGGGGCATAACCTACGAGCAGTACTTC.

The chain employs TRBV12-3 or TRBV12-4 and TRBJ2-2; D is undetermined. The CDR3 covers 15 residues. The ends were cut back, 3 bases at V and 5 bases at J, with 13 bases in the middle. The CDR3 protein is CASSFRAGTTGELFF. DNA of the CDR3: TGTGCCAGCAGTTTTCGGGCAGGAACAACCGGGGAGCTGTTTTTT.

There are many counts of this clonotype. The chain employs TRBV7-9 and TRBJ2-5; D perhaps matches TRBD1 (6 bases). The CDR3 spans 15 residues. V was pared by 3 bases and J by 0 bases, with 11 bases between. Looked up from germline, CDR1 is SEHNR and CDR2 is FQNEAQ (reference sequence). CDR3 coding DNA: TGTGCCAGCAGCTTTAGCACAGGGTACCAAGAGACCCAGTACTTC. As protein: CASSFSTGYQETQYF.

The chain recombines TRBV29-1 with TRBJ2-7; possible D gene TRBD1, 6 bases. CDR3 size: 12 residues. Per the germline V gene, CDR1 is SQVTM and CDR2 is ANQGSEA. The V end was cut by 3 bases, the J end by 7 bases, with 13 bases between. The chain's CDR3 is CSVDTGSREQYF. In DNA, the CDR3 is TGCAGCGTTGACACAGGGAGCAGGGAGCAGTACTTC.

This clonotype was observed at least ten times. This CDR3 is CASSLGSLMDTGELFF. The CDR3 DNA reads TGTGCCAGCAGCTTAGGGAGTTTGATGGACACCGGGGAGCTGTTTTTT. The rearrangement joins TRBV7-9 to TRBJ2-2; D is unclear. The germline gives CDR1 SEHNR, CDR2 FQNEAQ (reference sequence). Trimming removed 1 base from V and 3 bases from J, with 12 bases in between. CDR3 size: 16 residues. The full variable domain, with the rest looked up from reference TRBV7-9 and TRBJ2-2, is DTGVSQNPRHKITKRGQNVTFRCDPISEHNRLYWYRQTLGQGPEFLTYFQNEAQLEKSRLLSDRFSAERPKGSFSTLEIQRTEQGDSAMYLCASSLGSLMDTGELFFGEGSRLTVL.

This clonotype has a count of ten or more. The chain combines TRBV6-5 with TRBJ1-1; TRBD1 is a possible D gene (5 bases). Germline CDR1 is MNHEY and CDR2 is SVGAGI. CDR3 length: 16 amino acids. V lost 2 bases and J 1 base, leaving 14 bases between the germline ends. The CDR3 coding sequence is TGTGCCAGCAGTTACGGTTCAGACAGACGGAACACTGAAGCTTTCTTT. Protein sequence: CASSYGSDRRNTEAFF.

The V call is TRBV6-2 or TRBV6-3, the J call TRBJ2-7, with 9 bases that match TRBD2. Germline V gene sequence: CDR1 MNHEY, CDR2 SVGEGT. The J segment lost 3 bases and the V segment lost 5 bases, leaving 8 bases of the junction unmatched. This CDR3 is built from 15 residues. The CDR3 loop reads CASSTPGLARYEQYF. The CDR3, as DNA: TGTGCCAGCAGTACACCGGGACTAGCCCGCTACGAGCAGTACTTC.

The rearrangement uses TRBV20-1 and TRBJ2-7, with unresolved D. The CDR3 is 15 amino acids. Deletions cut 5 bases from V and 2 bases from J, with 19 bases between. The germline CDR1 and CDR2 sequences are DFQATT and SNEGSKA (reference sequence). The chain's CDR3 is CSAAHPRGGAYEQYF. CDR3 sequence (DNA): TGCAGTGCTGCTCATCCGAGAGGCGGTGCCTACGAGCAGTACTTC.

The chain employs TRBV6-6 and TRBJ1-1; D remains unclear. CDR1 and CDR2 (germline): MNHNY, SVGAGI (reference sequence). The CDR3 length is 13 residues. Trimming pared 2 bases from V and 7 bases from J, leaving 11 bases between. CDR3 sequence (DNA): TGTGCCAGCAGTTACGTTGTGACGGATGAAGCTTTCTTT. Translation: CASSYVVTDEAFF.